This record looks at one T cell receptor beta chain sequence and its context. The antigen is undetermined. The data derive from a study of STAT5B mutations in CD4+ large granular lymphocyte leukemia. CDR1 is MNHEY and CDR2 is SMNVEV in the germline V gene (reference sequence). CDR3 length equals 17 residues. Trimming cost V 4 bases and J 4 bases, with 22 bases left between them. Regarding the study as a whole: Top patient clones used TRBV06 genes more often: 8/27 versus 2/35 in controls. About a quarter of private leukemic clonotypes occurred rarely in other patients' non-leukemic repertoires. The CD4+ versus CD8+ T-LGLL clonality difference may reflect limited sample size.

Sequencing was at survey level. Method: immunoSEQ multiplex PCR; TCRdb's copy keeps in-frame clones and lacks some. The data show some 34,000 clones, approximately 81% seen once. This receptor was identified in a human donor in good health. Material: CD4+ T cells from blood buffy coats. The chain uses TRBV27 and TRBJ1-2, with D maybe TRBD1 (6 bases). CDR3 nucleotides: TGTGCCAGCAGTTCCTCCTACAACCAGGGGTTCCTCTATGGCTACACCTTC. It yields the protein CASSSSYNQGFLYGYTF.